This T cell receptor beta chain is from a study of shared clonotypes between healthy human individuals. As for the study in general: Two women and three men aged 18 to 49 served as donors. General study findings and limits: Several donors shared about 4.5% of their naive CD4 clonotypes.

Negatively enriched CD4+ T cells were divided by CD45RA into naive and memory. Some clones are missing from TCRdb's copy, which holds only in-frame ones; the method was immunoSEQ multiplex PCR. Of 1,500,000 or so clones listed, approximately 98.5% are singletons. Comments on this clone: Its antigen is unknown.

Trimming removed 4 bases at V and 8 bases at J, with 12 bases between. The CDR3 length is 11 residues. CDR1 is GTSNPN, CDR2 SVGIG, per germline (reference sequence). The sequence came from a young man in good health. The chain is built from TRBV30 and TRBJ2-7, with D possibly TRBD1 on 5 matching bases. The material sequenced was naive CD4+ T cells sorted from blood. Specified subset: CD45RA+ positively selected. The CDR3 DNA reads TGTGCCTGGACAGGGCTTTCCCAGCAGTACTTC. This translates into CAWTGLSQQYF.